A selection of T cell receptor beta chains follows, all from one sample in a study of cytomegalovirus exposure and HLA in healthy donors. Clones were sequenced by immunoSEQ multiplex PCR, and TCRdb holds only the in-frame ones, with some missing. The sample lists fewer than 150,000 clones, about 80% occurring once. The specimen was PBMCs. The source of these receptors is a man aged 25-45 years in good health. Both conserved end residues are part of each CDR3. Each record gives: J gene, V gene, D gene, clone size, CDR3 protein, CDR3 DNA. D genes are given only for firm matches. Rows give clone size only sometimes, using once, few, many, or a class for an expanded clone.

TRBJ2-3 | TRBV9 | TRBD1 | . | CASSRSGTGADTQYF | TGTGCCAGCAGCCGGTCCGGGACAGGAGCAGATACGCAGTATTTT
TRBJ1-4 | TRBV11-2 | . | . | CASSLGQGYEKLFF | TGTGCCAGCAGCTTAGGGCAGGGTTATGAAAAACTGTTTTTT
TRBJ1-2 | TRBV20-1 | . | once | CSARGGLGYTF | TGCAGTGCTAGAGGGGGCCTAGGCTACACCTTC
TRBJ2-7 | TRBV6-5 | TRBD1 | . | CASSKPGTGSYEQYF | TGTGCCAGCAGTAAACCCGGGACAGGGAGCTACGAGCAGTACTTC
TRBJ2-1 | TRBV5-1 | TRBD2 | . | CASSLGLAGAREQFF | TGCGCCAGCAGCCTAGGACTAGCGGGAGCGCGTGAGCAGTTCTTC
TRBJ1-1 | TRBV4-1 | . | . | CASSQGTLDTEAFF | TGCGCCAGCAGCCAAGGGACTTTGGACACTGAAGCTTTCTTT
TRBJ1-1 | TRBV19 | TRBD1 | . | CASTPGTGATEAFF | TGTGCCAGTACCCCCGGGACAGGGGCTACTGAAGCTTTCTTT
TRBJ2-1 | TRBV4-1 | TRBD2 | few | CASRPPGTSGYNEQFF | TGCGCCAGCAGACCCCCCGGGACTAGCGGCTACAATGAGCAGTTCTTC
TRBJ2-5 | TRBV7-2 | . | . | CASSLRLVQETQYF | TGTGCCAGCAGCTTACGACTAGTCCAAGAGACCCAGTACTTC
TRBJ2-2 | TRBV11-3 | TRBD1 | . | CASSYWTGWGSGELFF | TGTGCCAGCAGCTATTGGACAGGGTGGGGATCTGGGGAGCTGTTTTTT
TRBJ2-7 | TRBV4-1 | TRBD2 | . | CASSQGRTSGRGEQYF | TGCGCCAGCAGCCAAGGGCGGACTAGCGGGAGAGGCGAGCAGTACTTC
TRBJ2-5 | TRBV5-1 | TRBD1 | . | CASTGVGETQYF | TGCGCCAGTACAGGGGTGGGAGAGACCCAGTACTTC
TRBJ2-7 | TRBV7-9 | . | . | CSSSLRPGRDEQYF | TGTTCCAGCAGCTTACGACCGGGCAGGGACGAGCAGTACTTC
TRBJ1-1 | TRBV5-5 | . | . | CASSLRSISPPPRNTEAFF | TGTGCCAGCAGCTTACGATCCATTTCGCCACCCCCCAGGAACACTGAAGCTTTCTTT
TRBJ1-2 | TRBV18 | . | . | CASSLGLNHGYTF | TGTGCCAGCTCACTGGGACTGAACCATGGCTACACCTTC
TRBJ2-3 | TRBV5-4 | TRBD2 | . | CASGLAGTDTQYF | TGTGCCAGCGGACTAGCGGGAACAGATACGCAGTATTTT
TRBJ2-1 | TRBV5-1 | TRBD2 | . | CASSSLAGGQTKQFF | TGCGCCAGCAGCTCCCTAGCGGGAGGGCAGACCAAGCAGTTCTTC
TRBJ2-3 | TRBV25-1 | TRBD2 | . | CASSDSSGRTDTQYF | TGTGCCAGCAGTGATAGTAGCGGGAGGACAGATACGCAGTATTTT
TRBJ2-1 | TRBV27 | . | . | CASSVWEGDEQFF | TGTGCCAGCAGTGTCTGGGAGGGGGATGAGCAGTTCTTC
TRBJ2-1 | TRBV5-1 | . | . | CASSLELREEQFF | TGCGCCAGCAGCTTGGAATTGAGGGAGGAGCAGTTCTTC
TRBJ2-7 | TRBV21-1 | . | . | CASSIGDRLAGEYEQYF | TGTGCCAGCAGCATAGGCGATAGACTAGCGGGAGAGTACGAGCAGTACTTC
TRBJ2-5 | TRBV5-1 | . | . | CASSRSEETQYF | TGCGCCAGCAGCCGATCGGAAGAGACCCAGTACTTC
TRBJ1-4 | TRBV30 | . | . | CAWRYYGEKLFF | TGTGCCTGGAGGTACTACGGCGAAAAACTGTTTTTT
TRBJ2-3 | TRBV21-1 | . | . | CASSNGGLADSTDTQYF | TGTGCCAGCAGCAATGGGGGACTAGCAGATAGCACAGATACGCAGTATTTT
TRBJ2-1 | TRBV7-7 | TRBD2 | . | CASSLEPGLAGGEQFF | TGTGCTAGCAGCTTAGAGCCGGGACTAGCGGGGGGGGAGCAGTTCTTC
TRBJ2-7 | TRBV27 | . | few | CASSHGLGPYEQYF | TGTGCCAGCAGTCACGGACTGGGCCCCTACGAGCAGTACTTC
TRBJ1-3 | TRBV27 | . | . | CASSSNRVPGNTIYF | TGTGCCAGCAGTTCCAACAGGGTCCCAGGAAACACCATATATTTT
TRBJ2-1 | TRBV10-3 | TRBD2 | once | CAISEPLLADSYNEQFF | TGTGCCATCAGTGAGCCCCTACTAGCGGACTCCTACAATGAGCAGTTCTTC
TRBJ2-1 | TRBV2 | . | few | CASTDPGTYNEQFF | TGTGCCAGCACGGACCCCGGGACTTACAATGAGCAGTTCTTC
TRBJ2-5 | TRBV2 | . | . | CASSDEETQYF | TGTGCCAGCAGTGACGAGGAGACCCAGTACTTC
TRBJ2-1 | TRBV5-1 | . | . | CASSPTAGWHNEQFF | TGCGCCAGCAGCCCCACGGCGGGTTGGCACAATGAGCAGTTCTTC
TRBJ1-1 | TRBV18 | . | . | CASSPGSGVNTEAFF | TGTGCCAGCTCACCAGGGTCCGGGGTGAACACTGAAGCTTTCTTT
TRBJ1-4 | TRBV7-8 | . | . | CASSLEGSGEKLFF | TGTGCCAGCAGCTTAGAAGGTTCCGGGGAAAAACTGTTTTTT
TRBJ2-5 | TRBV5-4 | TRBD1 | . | CASSSPEPTGETQYF | TGTGCCAGCAGCTCACCCGAACCGACAGGGGAGACCCAGTACTTC
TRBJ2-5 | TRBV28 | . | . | CASSPAGYQETQYF | TGTGCCAGCAGTCCCGCCGGGTACCAAGAGACCCAGTACTTC
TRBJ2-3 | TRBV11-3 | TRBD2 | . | CASSLAGGLQNTQYF | TGTGCCAGCAGTTTAGCGGGAGGCCTTCAAAATACGCAGTATTTT
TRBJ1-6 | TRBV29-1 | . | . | CSVGEGEDSPLHF | TGCAGCGTTGGGGAGGGGGAGGATTCACCCCTCCACTTT
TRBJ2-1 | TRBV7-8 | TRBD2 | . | CASSSAGLAYSSYNEQFF | TGTGCCAGCAGCAGCGCGGGACTAGCGTATAGCTCCTACAATGAGCAGTTCTTC
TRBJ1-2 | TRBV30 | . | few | CAWSVRGLDGYTF | TGTGCCTGGAGTGTACGGGGTTTAGATGGCTACACCTTC
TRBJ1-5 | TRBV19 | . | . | CASSISRGVNQPQHF | TGTGCCAGTAGTATAAGCAGGGGAGTAAATCAGCCCCAGCATTTT
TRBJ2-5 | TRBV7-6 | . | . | CASRSPGQIQYF | TGTGCCAGCAGATCCCCCGGACAGATCCAGTACTTC
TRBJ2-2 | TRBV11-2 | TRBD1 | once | CASSSGQGPYTGELFF | TGTGCCAGCAGCTCCGGACAGGGGCCATACACCGGGGAGCTGTTTTTT